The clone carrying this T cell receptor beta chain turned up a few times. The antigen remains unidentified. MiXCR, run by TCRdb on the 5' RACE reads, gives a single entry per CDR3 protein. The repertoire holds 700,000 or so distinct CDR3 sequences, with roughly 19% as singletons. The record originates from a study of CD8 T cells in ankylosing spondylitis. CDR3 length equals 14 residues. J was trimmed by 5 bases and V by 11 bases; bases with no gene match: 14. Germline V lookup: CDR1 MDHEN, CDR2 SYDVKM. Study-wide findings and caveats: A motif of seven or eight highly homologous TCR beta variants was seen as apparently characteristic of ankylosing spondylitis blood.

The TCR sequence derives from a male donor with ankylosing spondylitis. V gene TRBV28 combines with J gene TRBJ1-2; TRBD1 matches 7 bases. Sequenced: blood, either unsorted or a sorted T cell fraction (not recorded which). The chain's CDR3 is CAVEAVEGAYGYTF. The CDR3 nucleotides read TGTGCCGTAGAAGCAGTGGAGGGGGCGTATGGCTACACCTTC.